These T cell receptor beta chains were read from a single sample in a study of OX40 agonist ivuxolimab in advanced cancers. The repertoire was sequenced with immunoSEQ multiplex PCR; TCRdb's copy has only in-frame clones and lacks some. The data show just over 14,000 clones, about 90% seen once. Sequencing was performed on CD4+ or CD8+ T cells sorted from blood, taken in a trial of the OX40 agonist ivuxolimab. These receptors were taken from an adult with an advanced solid tumor such as melanoma, head and neck, liver or kidney cancer. The CDR3 runs from the conserved cysteine through the conserved F or W. D genes are given only for firm matches. Clone sizes are given selectively: once, few, many, or a class where the clone is expanded.

D gene | J gene | clone size | V gene | CDR3 protein | CDR3 DNA
. | TRBJ2-1 | . | TRBV7-3 | CASSLGFSSGEQFF | TGTGCCAGCAGCTTAGGGTTTAGTAGTGGTGAGCAGTTCTTC
. | TRBJ2-7 | . | TRBV11-2 | CASSVNPYEQYF | TGTGCCAGCAGCGTCAACCCCTACGAGCAGTACTTC
TRBD2 | TRBJ2-1 | . | TRBV5-1 | CASSLVREGNLAQFF | TGCGCCAGCAGCTTGGTTCGGGAGGGCAATTTGGCGCAGTTCTTC
. | TRBJ1-1 | . | TRBV11-3 | CASSQAYTEAFF | TGTGCCAGCAGCCAAGCGTACACTGAAGCTTTCTTT
. | TRBJ2-1 | . | TRBV21-1 | CASSKRATEQFF | TGTGCCAGCAGCAAGAGGGCCACTGAGCAGTTCTTC
. | TRBJ2-1 | . | TRBV4-1 | CASSQGNGEQFF | TGCGCCAGCAGCCAGGGGAATGGGGAGCAGTTCTTC
TRBD2 | TRBJ2-7 | . | TRBV13 | CASSSRLAVYEQYF | TGTGCCAGCAGCTCACGACTAGCAGTTTACGAGCAGTACTTC
. | TRBJ1-5 | . | TRBV6-6 | CASSYPHNQPQHF | TGTGCCAGCAGTTACCCTCACAATCAGCCCCAGCATTTT
. | TRBJ2-7 | . | TRBV9 | CASSVGYGYRDYEQYF | TGTGCCAGCAGCGTAGGCTATGGGTACAGGGACTACGAGCAGTACTTC
. | TRBJ2-7 | . | TRBV5-6 | CASSQDRAYEQYF | TGTGCCAGCTCCCAGGACAGAGCTTACGAGCAGTACTTC
. | TRBJ1-4 | . | TRBV6-1 | CASSEGGDKREKLFF | TGTGCCAGCAGTGAAGGGGGGGACAAACGCGAAAAACTGTTTTTT
TRBD2 | TRBJ2-7 | . | TRBV5-5 | CASSFQLAGDFGQYF | TGTGCCAGCAGCTTCCAACTAGCGGGAGACTTCGGGCAGTACTTC
TRBD1 | TRBJ1-5 | . | TRBV4-2 | CASSTSDWTGSNQPQHF | TGTGCCAGCAGTACTTCAGATTGGACAGGGAGCAATCAGCCCCAGCATTTT
. | TRBJ2-1 | few | TRBV11-2 | CASSLVTPYNEQFF | TGTGCCAGCAGCTTAGTAACTCCGTACAATGAGCAGTTCTTC
TRBD2 | TRBJ2-5 | . | TRBV10-3 | CAISDPGTTQIIQETQYF | TGTGCCATCAGTGATCCCGGGACTACCCAAATAATACAAGAGACCCAGTACTTC
TRBD2 | TRBJ2-3 | . | TRBV7-3 | CASTEAGGPGDTQYF | TGTGCCAGCACGGAAGCGGGAGGGCCGGGAGATACGCAGTATTTT
. | TRBJ2-1 | once | TRBV6-1 | CASSASPYNEQFF | TGTGCCAGCAGTGCATCGCCCTACAATGAGCAGTTCTTC
. | TRBJ2-1 | . | TRBV9 | CASTRGVLNNEQFF | TGTGCCAGCACTCGGGGAGTCCTGAACAATGAGCAGTTCTTC
TRBD1 | TRBJ1-5 | . | TRBV27 | CASIPRGGPGHALEPQHF | TGTGCCAGCATCCCCAGGGGGGGTCCGGGCCACGCCCTTGAGCCCCAGCATTTT
TRBD2 | TRBJ2-7 | . | TRBV7-8 | CASSLVPAGGPYEQYF | TGTGCCAGCAGCTTAGTTCCAGCGGGAGGGCCCTACGAGCAGTACTTC
TRBD2 | TRBJ2-7 | . | TRBV28 | CASERDGKTSGRITSTYEQYF | TGTGCCAGCGAAAGGGACGGAAAGACTAGCGGGAGAATAACTTCCACCTACGAGCAGTACTTC
TRBD1 | TRBJ2-7 | . | TRBV15 | CATSVDRAYEQYF | TGTGCCACCAGCGTGGACAGGGCCTACGAGCAGTACTTC
. | TRBJ2-1 | . | TRBV29-1 | CSAVGSGTYNEQFF | TGCAGCGCAGTGGGCAGCGGAACCTACAATGAGCAGTTCTTC
TRBD2 | TRBJ2-3 | . | TRBV7-3 | CASSLAGGADTQYF | TGTGCCAGCAGCTTAGCGGGAGGTGCAGATACGCAGTATTTT
. | TRBJ2-7 | . | TRBV4-1 | CASSQVQGEQYF | TGCGCCAGCAGCCAAGTTCAAGGCGAGCAGTACTTC
. | TRBJ1-1 | . | TRBV9 | CASSPPLGVNTEAFF | TGTGCCAGCAGCCCCCCGTTGGGAGTGAACACTGAAGCTTTCTTT